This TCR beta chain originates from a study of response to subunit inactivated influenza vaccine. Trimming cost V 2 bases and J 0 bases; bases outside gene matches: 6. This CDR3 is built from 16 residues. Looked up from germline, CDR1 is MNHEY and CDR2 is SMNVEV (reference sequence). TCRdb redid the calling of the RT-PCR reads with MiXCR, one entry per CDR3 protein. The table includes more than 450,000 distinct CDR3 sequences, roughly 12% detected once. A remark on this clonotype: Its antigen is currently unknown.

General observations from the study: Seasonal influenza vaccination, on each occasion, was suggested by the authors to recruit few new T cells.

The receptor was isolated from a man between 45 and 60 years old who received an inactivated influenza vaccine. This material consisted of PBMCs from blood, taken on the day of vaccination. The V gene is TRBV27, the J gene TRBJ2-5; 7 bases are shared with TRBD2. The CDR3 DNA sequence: TGTGCCAGCAGTTTAATAGGGACTAAGTACCAAGAGACCCAGTACTTC. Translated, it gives CASSLIGTKYQETQYF.